Presented here are 9 T cell receptor beta chains from one specimen sequenced in a study of siplizumab effects on memory and regulatory T cells. This table comes from immunoSEQ multiplex PCR, and its TCRdb copy is limited to in-frame clones, with some not included. The sample contains 65,000 to 90,000 clones, 93% of which appear only once. Material for sequencing was CD8+ T cells sorted from blood. The source of these receptors is a human donor in good health.

The chain carries TRBV19 and TRBJ1-5; 7 bases are shared with TRBD1. CDR3 size: 15 residues. Germline V gives CDR1 LNHDA, CDR2 SQIVND (reference sequence). With V trimmed by 1 base and J by 10 bases, 10 bases remained unmatched. Written as DNA, the CDR3 is TGTGCCAGTAGTATAGTCGCAGGGGGTCCCCAACCCCAGCATTTT. It translates to CASSIVAGGPQPQHF.

This chain uses TRBV7-2 with TRBJ1-4; D unclear. Deletions cut 3 bases from V and 8 bases from J, with 4 bases between. The germline gives CDR1 SGHTA, CDR2 FQGNSA. This CDR3 comprises 11 residues. CDR3 nucleotide sequence: TGTGCCAGCAGCTTTGGAGAAAAACTGTTTTTT. Translated, it gives CASSFGEKLFF. Looking up the rest from reference TRBV7-2 and TRBJ1-4 gives the full variable domain: GAGVSQSPSNKVTEKGKDVELRCDPISGHTALYWYRQSLGQGLEFLIYFQGNSAPDKSGLPSDRFSAERTGGSVSTLTIQRTQQEDSAVYLCASSFGEKLFFGSGTQLSVL.

The V call is TRBV4-2, the J call TRBJ2-4, with unresolved D. CDR1 is LGHNA, CDR2 YNFKEQ, per germline. The CDR3 covers 16 residues. V was pared by 1 base and J by 0 bases, with 10 bases between. The CDR3, as DNA: TGTGCCAGCAGCCAAGGATCAAGAATAGCCAAAAACATTCAGTACTTC. Translating it yields CASSQGSRIAKNIQYF.

The chain employs TRBV4-2 and TRBJ2-5; the D gene could be TRBD1 or TRBD2 (6 bases each). This CDR3 is 16 amino acids long. V was clipped by 0 bases and J by 1 base, with 12 bases between them. The germline V gene encodes CDR1 LGHNA and CDR2 YNFKEQ. CDR3 nucleotides: TGTGCCAGCAGCCAAGATTGGACGGGGGCCCAAGAGACCCAGTACTTC. This gives the protein CASSQDWTGAQETQYF.

V usage is TRBV5-4 and J usage is TRBJ1-2, with D possibly TRBD1 on 5 matching bases. CDR3 length: 14 residues. V was trimmed by 4 bases and J by 4 bases, leaving 14 bases between them. CDR1 and CDR2 from the germline V gene are SGHNT and YYREEE (reference sequence). CDR3 protein: CASSPERGVYGYTF. As DNA, the CDR3 is TGTGCCAGCAGCCCGGAGCGGGGGGTCTATGGCTACACCTTC.

The chain's CDR3 is CASSLGQGSYEQYF. The CDR3 DNA reads as TGTGCCAGTAGTCTTGGACAGGGATCCTACGAGCAGTACTTC. The J gene is TRBJ2-7, the V gene TRBV19; 8 nucleotides align to TRBD1. The CDR3 spans 14 residues. Germline CDR1 and CDR2: LNHDA and SQIVND (reference sequence). Trimming cost V 5 bases and J 1 base; bases outside gene matches: 4.

The gene calls are TRBV6-6 and TRBJ2-7; D possibly uses TRBD1 or TRBD2 (5 bases each). Trimming shortened V by 5 bases and J by 1 base, and 12 bases separated the two germline ends. CDR3 length equals 14 residues. Germline-derived CDR1 and CDR2 are MNHNY and SVGAGI (reference sequence). The CDR3 nucleotides read TGTGCCAGCAGTAACCGGGACCTATCCTACGAGCAGTACTTC. Protein product: CASSNRDLSYEQYF.

In DNA form, the CDR3 reads TGTGCCAGCAGTGGGCCGGGACAGCCCTATTCCTACGAGCAGTACTTC. Protein sequence: CASSGPGQPYSYEQYF. The chain uses TRBV6-1 and TRBJ2-7; 7 bases fit TRBD1. This CDR3 region has 16 residues. CDR1 is MNHNS and CDR2 is SASEGT in the germline V gene. V was clipped by 4 bases and J by 1 base; unmatched bases: 10.

The chain combines TRBV4-2 with TRBJ1-6, with a possible D match to TRBD1 (5 bases). V was trimmed by 0 bases and J by 10 bases, leaving 16 bases between them. Germline V CDR1 and CDR2: LGHNA, YNFKEQ. CDR3 length: 16 amino acids. The CDR3: CASSQEMAGGDSPLHF. The CDR3 region has the DNA TGTGCCAGCAGCCAAGAAATGGCCGGGGGAGACTCACCCCTCCACTTT.